The 9 T cell receptor beta chains below were found in one sample sequenced in a study of T cell repertoires in cytomegalovirus infection. The antigens for these receptors are not known. TCRdb analysed the reads with MiXCR anew, one entry per CDR3 protein. The sample holds 900,000 to 950,000 distinct CDR3 sequences, about a third seen once. Source: cultured CD8+ T cells from PBMCs, taken from culture after CMV antigen stimulation. The receptors here all came from a human donor in good health (CMV status not recorded). Some clones in this sample may be carry-over from other donors' samples.

In this sample, this clonotype turned up a few times. This chain uses TRBV6-1 with TRBJ1-2; no clear D gene. The germline V and J ends were trimmed by 8 bases and 7 bases, with 11 bases remaining between them. Germline V CDR1 and CDR2: MNHNS, SASEGT. The CDR3 has 11 amino acids. CDR3 coding DNA: TGTGCCAGCCTGGCAATATCTGGCTACACCTTC. It encodes CASLAISGYTF.

The rearrangement uses TRBV20-1 and TRBJ1-5, with D maybe TRBD1 (5 bases). CDR3 length: 13 residues. Germline CDR1 and CDR2: DFQATT and SNEGSKA (reference sequence). V was shortened by 4 bases and J by 3 bases, with 10 bases between the two germline ends. DNA of the CDR3: TGCAGTGCTATGGCAGGGATCAATCAGCCCCAGCATTTT. It codes for CSAMAGINQPQHF.

This chain connects TRBV6-2 or TRBV6-3 to TRBJ2-7; D is perhaps TRBD2 (6 bases). The germline V gene encodes CDR1 MNHEY and CDR2 SVGEGT. Deletions cut 5 bases from V and 4 bases from J, with 9 bases between. The CDR3 covers 12 residues. DNA of the CDR3: TGTGCCAGCAGTGTGGGGGGATACGAGCAGTACGTC. It yields the protein CASSVGGYEQYV.

The rearrangement uses TRBV6-6 and TRBJ2-7; D ambiguous. CDR1 is MNHNY, CDR2 SVGAGI, per germline (reference sequence). The CDR3 has 14 amino acids. V lost 6 bases and J 0 bases, leaving 12 bases between the germline ends. The CDR3 nucleotides are TGTGCCAGCAGCACCGGACCCTACTCCTACGAGCAGTACGTC. It is translated as CASSTGPYSYEQYV.

This clonotype was seen only a few times. This chain connects TRBV2 to TRBJ2-6, with D tentatively TRBD1 (6 bases). V was pared by 2 bases and J by 0 bases, with 17 bases between. Germline CDR1 reads SNHLY; CDR2 reads FYNNEI. The CDR3 is 19 amino acids. The CDR3 reads CASSESRQGKNSGANVLTF. The CDR3 DNA reads TGTGCCAGCAGTGAAAGTCGGCAGGGGAAAAACTCTGGGGCCAACGTCCTGACTTTC.

This clonotype turned up a few times. V and J are TRBV7-9 and TRBJ2-5; TRBD2 agrees at 7 bases. The length of the CDR3 is 14 residues. J gave up 9 bases and V 10 bases, and 17 bases lay outside the gene matches. The V gene's germline CDR1 is SEHNR and CDR2 FQNEAQ (reference sequence). The DNA for the CDR3 is TGTGCCACCGGGAGGACGGAGGGCGAAGGGGCCCAGTACTTC. Encoded protein: CATGRTEGEGAQYF.

This clonotype was seen many times. CDR3 in amino acids: CASSQDPAYEQYF. The DNA of the CDR3 is TGTGCCAGCAGCCAAGACCCAGCCTACGAGCAGTACTTC. This chain joins TRBV14 and TRBJ2-7; unclear D gene. Germline values: CDR1 SGHDN, CDR2 FVKESK. This CDR3 region has 13 residues. V lost 0 bases to trimming and J lost 2 bases, with 5 bases between them.

The chain links TRBV6-1 to TRBJ1-1; TRBD1 aligns across 7 bases. Germline V lookup: CDR1 MNHNS, CDR2 SASEGT. After removal of 6 bases from V and 5 bases from J, the junction contained 3 bases not matched to a gene. CDR3 size: 12 residues. The CDR3: CASRAQGTEAFF. DNA for the CDR3: TGTGCCAGCAGAGCACAGGGGACTGAAGCTTTCTTT.

This rearrangement joins TRBV5-4 to TRBJ2-1; D possibly corresponds to TRBD1 (5 bases). V dropped 1 base and J dropped 7 bases, with 9 bases sitting between them. The length of the CDR3 is 13 residues. Germline CDR1 SGHNT, CDR2 YYREEE (reference sequence). This chain's CDR3 is CASSLTGHNEQFF. DNA for the CDR3: TGTGCCAGCAGCTTGACAGGCCATAATGAGCAGTTCTTC. Full variable domain (outside the CDR3, taken from reference TRBV5-4 and TRBJ2-1): ETGVTQSPTHLIKTRGQQVTLRCSSQSGHNTVSWYQQALGQGPQFIFQYYREEENGRGNFPPRFSGLQFPNYSSELNVNALELDDSALYLCASSLTGHNEQFFGPGTRLTVL.